The source of this T cell receptor beta chain is a study of OX40 agonist ivuxolimab in advanced cancers. Study-wide results and limits: People who partly responded at 0.1-3.0 mg/kg had some of the least clonal expansion seen.

A few counts support this clone. Its cognate antigen is unknown. V shed 0 bases and J 5 bases; nucleotides not matched to a gene: 11. There are 17 residues in the CDR3. The germline gives CDR1 LNHNV, CDR2 YYDKDF (reference sequence). This table comes from immunoSEQ multiplex PCR, and its TCRdb copy is limited to in-frame clones, with some not included. The table records about 91,000 clones, approximately 90% of them present only once. Sequences were derived from CD4+ or CD8+ T cells sorted from blood, sampled in a trial of the OX40 agonist ivuxolimab. This chain connects TRBV15 to TRBJ1-2; 8 positions agree with TRBD1. This TCR was sampled from an adult with an advanced solid tumor such as melanoma, head and neck, liver or kidney cancer. The DNA of the CDR3 is TGTGCCACCAGCAGAGATTTACAGTCGGACAGGGATTATGGCTACACCTTC. Translating gives CATSRDLQSDRDYGYTF. Based on the CDR3 plus reference TRBV15 and TRBJ1-2, the full variable domain is DAMVIQNPRYQVTQFGKPVTLSCSQTLNHNVMYWYQQKSSQAPKLLFHYYDKDFNNEADTPDNFQSRRPNTSFCFLDIRSPGLGDTAMYLCATSRDLQSDRDYGYTFGSGTRLTVV.